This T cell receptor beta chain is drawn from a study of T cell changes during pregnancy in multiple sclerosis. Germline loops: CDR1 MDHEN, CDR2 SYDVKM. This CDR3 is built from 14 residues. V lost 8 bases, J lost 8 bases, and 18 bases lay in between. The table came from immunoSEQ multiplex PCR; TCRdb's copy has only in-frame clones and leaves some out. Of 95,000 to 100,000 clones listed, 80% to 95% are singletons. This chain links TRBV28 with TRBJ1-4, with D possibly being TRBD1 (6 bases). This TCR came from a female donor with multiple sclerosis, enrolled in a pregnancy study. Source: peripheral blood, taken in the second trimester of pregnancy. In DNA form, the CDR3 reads TGTGCCAGCGCCATCCCTTCAGACAGGGAAAAACTGTTTTTT. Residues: CASAIPSDREKLFF.